The TCR beta chain under discussion was sequenced for a study of cytomegalovirus exposure and HLA in healthy donors. Study-wide results and limits: Rarity marked most TCR sequences, yet some public TCRs occurred in many donors.

Remarks on this clone: Antigen unknown.

Here immunoSEQ multiplex PCR was the method, and the copy in TCRdb shows in-frame clones only, minus some. The sample has just over 65,000 clones; approximately 96% are singletons. The specimen sequenced was PBMCs. This TCR came from a woman under 30 in good health and CMV-seropositive.

CDR3 coding DNA: TGTGCCAGCAGCTCCGGAAGGGGAGAGCAGTTCTTC. Translating it yields CASSSGRGEQFF. The chain employs TRBV7-9 and TRBJ2-1, with a possible D match to TRBD1 (5 bases). Germline loops: CDR1 SEHNR, CDR2 FQNEAQ (reference sequence). The CDR3 has 12 residues. Trimming removed 4 bases at V and 10 bases at J, with 11 bases between.